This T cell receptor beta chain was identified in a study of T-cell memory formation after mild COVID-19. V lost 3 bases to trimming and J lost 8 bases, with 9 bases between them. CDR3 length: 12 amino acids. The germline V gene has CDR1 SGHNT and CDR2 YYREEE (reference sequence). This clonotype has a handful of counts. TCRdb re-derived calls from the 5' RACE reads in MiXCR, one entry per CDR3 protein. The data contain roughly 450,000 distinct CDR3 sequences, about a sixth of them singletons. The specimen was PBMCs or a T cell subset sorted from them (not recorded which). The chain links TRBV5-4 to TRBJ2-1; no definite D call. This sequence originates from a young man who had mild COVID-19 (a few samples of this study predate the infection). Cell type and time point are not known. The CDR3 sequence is CASSSPKYEQFF. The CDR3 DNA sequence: TGTGCCAGCAGCTCTCCTAAGTATGAGCAGTTCTTC. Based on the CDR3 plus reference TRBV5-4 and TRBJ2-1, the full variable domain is ETGVTQSPTHLIKTRGQQVTLRCSSQSGHNTVSWYQQALGQGPQFIFQYYREEENGRGNFPPRFSGLQFPNYSSELNVNALELDDSALYLCASSSPKYEQFFGPGTRLTVL.